These 10 T cell receptor beta chains were all obtained from the same sample, sequenced in a study of identical twins. TCRdb re-derived calls from the 5' RACE reads in MiXCR, one entry per CDR3 protein. The sample lists approximately 620,000 distinct CDR3 sequences, 8.5% to 9% seen once, with 0.8% to 1% in the top ten. These data were also reused for a study on yellow fever vaccine responses in identical twins.

Material: PBMCs. The receptor set was obtained from a young woman in good health.

This clonotype was picked up many times. V and J are TRBV6-2 or TRBV6-3 and TRBJ2-1; D possibly corresponds to TRBD2 (11 bases). The CDR3 sequence is 20 residues long. V lost 8 bases, J lost 3 bases, and 32 bases lay in between. Germline-derived CDR1 and CDR2 are MNHEY and SVGEGT. The CDR3 sequence: CASSRDRGPGLAGYYNEQFF. The CDR3 DNA reads as TGTGCCAGCTCCCGGGACAGGGGTCCTGGACTAGCGGGCTACTACAATGAGCAGTTCTTC.

This chain links TRBV20-1 with TRBJ2-2; 9 bases match TRBD1. CDR1 is DFQATT and CDR2 is SNEGSKA in the germline V gene (reference sequence). The trim removed 4 bases at V and 7 bases at J, leaving 7 bases unmatched. The CDR3 spans 14 residues. The CDR3 sequence: CSATQGAEVGELFF. The CDR3 DNA reads TGCAGTGCTACACAGGGGGCGGAGGTCGGGGAGCTGTTTTTT.

This clonotype was observed a few times. The chain has TRBV7-8 and TRBJ2-7; TRBD1 agrees at 8 bases. The ends lost 5 bases at V and 1 base at J; junction bases unmatched: 7. Germline V gives CDR1 SGHVS, CDR2 FQNEAQ. The CDR3 sequence is 15 residues long. CDR3 DNA sequence: TGTGCCAGCAGCAAACGGGGACAGGAGTCCTACGAGCAGTACTTC. This gives the protein CASSKRGQESYEQYF.

This clonotype was seen a few times. The chain recombines TRBV10-3 with TRBJ2-7; D is perhaps TRBD1 (6 bases). CDR3 size: 12 residues. Trimming shortened V by 10 bases and J by 7 bases, and 17 bases separated the two germline ends. Germline CDR1 ENHRY, CDR2 SYGVKD. The CDR3 here is CATSNSQGEQYF. CDR3 sequence (DNA): TGTGCCACCTCTAACAGCCAGGGGGAGCAGTACTTC.

This clonotype came up a few times. The rearrangement links TRBV5-6 to TRBJ2-6; 9 positions match TRBD1. Germline CDR1 and CDR2: SGHDT and YYEEEE. With 4 bases clipped from V and 1 base from J, the junction kept 9 bases outside the gene matches. The CDR3 length is 18 residues. The DNA of the CDR3 is TGTGCCAGCAGCCCGTGGGACAGGGATGTATCTGGGGCCAACGTCCTGACTTTC. Protein: CASSPWDRDVSGANVLTF.

Points on this clonotype: Mismatch with germline at one junction end may stem from a read error. The J gene is TRBJ2-1, the V gene TRBV20-1; TRBD2 matches at 12 bases. The CDR3 has 14 amino acids. Germline values: CDR1 DFQATT, CDR2 SNEGSKA (reference sequence). CDR3 bases: TGCAGTGCTAGACTAGCGGGAGGGCCTAATGACCAGTTCTTC. Its translation: CSARLAGGPNDQFF.

This clonotype was picked up a small number of times. The gene calls are TRBV4-3 and TRBJ2-7; D possibly corresponds to TRBD2 (6 bases). V was pared by 0 bases and J by 0 bases, with 15 bases between. Germline V CDR1 and CDR2: LGHNA, YSLEER. The CDR3 length is 17 residues. Here the CDR3 DNA reads TGCGCCAGCAGCCAAGATTTATCGGGAGTGGGCTCCTACGAGCAGTACTTC. Translated, it gives CASSQDLSGVGSYEQYF.

The chain recombines TRBV20-1 with TRBJ2-5, with TRBD2 identical over 8 bases. J lost 0 bases, V lost 3 bases, and 9 bases had no gene match. This CDR3 contains 16 residues. The V gene's germline CDR1 is DFQATT and CDR2 SNEGSKA (reference sequence). CDR3 in DNA: TGCAGTGCTAGCGGGGGGGCTACAAAGAACCAAGAGACCCAGTACTTC. Protein sequence: CSASGGATKNQETQYF.

This clonotype was seen at least ten times. V gene TRBV4-3 combines with J gene TRBJ2-1; D is unclear. The CDR3 is 14 amino acids. V lost 4 bases and J 4 bases, leaving 11 bases between the germline ends. The germline V gene has CDR1 LGHNA and CDR2 YSLEER. The CDR3 loop reads CASSRLKSYNEQFF. CDR3 DNA: TGCGCCAGCAGCCGCCTAAAAAGTTACAATGAGCAGTTCTTC.

Regarding this clonotype: This may come from a read error, since a much larger clone is one base off. CDR3 amino acids: CASSQGPDTQYF. The CDR3, as DNA: TGTGCCAGCAGCCAAGGGCCAGATACGCAGTATTTT. The chain carries TRBV7-8 and TRBJ2-3, with D uncertain. Germline CDR1 SGHVS, CDR2 FQNEAQ. There are 12 residues in the CDR3. Trimming removed 5 bases at V and 4 bases at J, with 7 bases between.